This TCR beta chain was obtained from a study of OX40 agonist ivuxolimab in advanced cancers. Across the whole study: Patients were given ivuxolimab, an antibody that agonizes OX40 (CD134). Patients with prior anti-PD-1, anti-PD-L1 or anti-CTLA-4 therapy were eligible; 35% to 50% had some. Overall study results and limits: Circulating CD4+ and CD8+ T cells showed clonal expansion by week 6 at 0.1 to 3.0 mg/kg.

The CDR3 sequence is 16 residues long. The germline gives CDR1 MGHRA, CDR2 YSYEKL. V lost 0 bases and J 3 bases, leaving 14 bases between the germline ends. Remarks on this clone: Antigen unknown.

Method: immunoSEQ multiplex PCR; TCRdb's copy keeps in-frame clones and lacks some. Of roughly 67,000 clones listed, 92% are singletons. The input for sequencing was CD4+ or CD8+ T cells sorted from blood, taken in a trial of the OX40 agonist ivuxolimab. V usage is TRBV4-1 and J usage is TRBJ1-2; unclear D gene. The sequence was obtained from an adult with an advanced solid tumor such as melanoma, head and neck, liver or kidney cancer. CDR3 residues: CASSQDLDWAHYGYTF. CDR3 DNA sequence: TGCGCCAGCAGCCAAGATCTCGATTGGGCTCACTATGGCTACACCTTC.